This T cell receptor (beta chain) was obtained from a study of radiotherapy plus CTLA-4 blockade in lung cancer. Overall study: For approximately 19% of patients, objective responses occurred, and about 33% had disease control.

About this clone itself: Its antigen remains unidentified.

Study observations and caveats: Tumor-derived TCR clones expanded in blood after radiotherapy plus ipilimumab.

This CDR3 contains 14 residues. The ends were cut back, 2 bases at V and 8 bases at J, with 12 bases in the middle. The germline V gene has CDR1 MNHEY and CDR2 SVGAGI. Profiling relied on immunoSEQ multiplex PCR, and the TCRdb table lists in-frame clones only, not all of them. The top ten hold about 7.3% of the sample, which has more than 25,000 clones, under 80% seen once. This clonotype originated in a human donor with non-small cell lung cancer who had stable disease on radiotherapy plus ipilimumab. The sequencing here drew on peripheral blood, taken from a patient treated with radiotherapy plus ipilimumab. This chain joins TRBV6-5 and TRBJ1-4, with a tentative D call TRBD1 (5 bases). CDR3 amino acids: CASSYAGLGEKLFF. The CDR3 nucleotides are TGTGCCAGCAGTTACGCAGGGTTAGGGGAAAAACTGTTTTTT.